This T cell receptor (beta chain) originates from a study of cytomegalovirus exposure and HLA in healthy donors. General study points: Presence/absence analysis assumed near-uniform sequencing depth across donors. In the analysis, some V segments, TRBV6-2 and TRBV6-3 included, were excluded as indistinguishable. It was confirmed in vitro that three of the CMV-associated chains were specific for CMV antigens.

The V end lost 0 bases, the J end lost 4 bases, and 10 bases lay between the germline ends. Germline V CDR1 and CDR2: SGDLS, YYNGEE. This CDR3 comprises 14 residues. Both 60 Vbeta primers and 13 Jbeta primers went into the PCR. The repertoire was sequenced with immunoSEQ multiplex PCR; TCRdb's copy has only in-frame clones and lacks some. The repertoire holds roughly 68,000 clones, with under 80% as singletons. This clone was picked up one time. The antigen remains undetermined. Healthy people donating bone marrow made up the donors. This clonotype was obtained from a male donor in good health and CMV-seropositive. Sample: PBMCs. V usage is TRBV9 and J usage is TRBJ1-1; D is unresolved. CDR3 bases: TGTGCCAGCAGCGTAGGCCCGGGTGCCACTGAAGCTTTCTTT. As protein: CASSVGPGATEAFF. The whole variable domain, filled in from reference TRBV9 and TRBJ1-1, reads DSGVTQTPKHLITATGQRVTLRCSPRSGDLSVYWYQQSLDQGLQFLIQYYNGEERAKGNILERFSAQQFPDLHSELNLSSLELGDSALYFCASSVGPGATEAFFGQGTRLTVV.